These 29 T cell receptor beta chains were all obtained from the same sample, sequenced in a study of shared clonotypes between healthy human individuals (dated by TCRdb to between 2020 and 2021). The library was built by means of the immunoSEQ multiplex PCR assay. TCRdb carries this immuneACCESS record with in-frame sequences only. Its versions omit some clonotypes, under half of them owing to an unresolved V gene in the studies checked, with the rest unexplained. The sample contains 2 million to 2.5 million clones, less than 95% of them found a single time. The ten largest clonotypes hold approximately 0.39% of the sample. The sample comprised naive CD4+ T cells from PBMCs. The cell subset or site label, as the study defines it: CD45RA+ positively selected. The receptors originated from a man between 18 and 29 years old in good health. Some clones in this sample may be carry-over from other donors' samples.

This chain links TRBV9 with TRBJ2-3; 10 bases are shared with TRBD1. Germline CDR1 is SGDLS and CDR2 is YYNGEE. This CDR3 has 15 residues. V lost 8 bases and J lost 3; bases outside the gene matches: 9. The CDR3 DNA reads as TGTGCCAGGGCTCAGCTGGGACAGGGGACAGATACGCAGTATTTT. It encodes CARAQLGQGTDTQYF.

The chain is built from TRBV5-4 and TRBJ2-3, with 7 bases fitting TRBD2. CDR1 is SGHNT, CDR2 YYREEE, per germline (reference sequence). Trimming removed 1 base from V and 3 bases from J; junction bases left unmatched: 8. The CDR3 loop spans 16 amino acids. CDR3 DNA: TGTGCCAGCAGCTTGCCCGCGGGAGTAAGGACAGATACGCAGTATTTT. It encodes CASSLPAGVRTDTQYF.

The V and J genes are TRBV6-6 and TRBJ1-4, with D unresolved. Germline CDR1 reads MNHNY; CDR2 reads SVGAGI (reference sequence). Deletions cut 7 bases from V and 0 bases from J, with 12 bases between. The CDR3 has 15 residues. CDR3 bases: TGTGCCAGCACCGGACCGGGCGCAACTAATGAAAAACTGTTTTTT. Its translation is CASTGPGATNEKLFF.

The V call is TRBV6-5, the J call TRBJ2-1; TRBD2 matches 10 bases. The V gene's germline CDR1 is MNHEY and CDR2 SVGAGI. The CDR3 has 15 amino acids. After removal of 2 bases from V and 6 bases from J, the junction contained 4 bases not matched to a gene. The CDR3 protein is CASSYHLAGANEQFF. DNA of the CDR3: TGTGCCAGCAGTTACCACCTAGCGGGAGCCAATGAGCAGTTCTTC.

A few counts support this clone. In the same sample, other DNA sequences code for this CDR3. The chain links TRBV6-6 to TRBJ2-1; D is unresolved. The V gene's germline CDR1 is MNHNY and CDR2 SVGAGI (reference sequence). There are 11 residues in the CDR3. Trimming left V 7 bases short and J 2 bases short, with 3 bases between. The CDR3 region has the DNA TGTGCCAGCACAGCCTACAATGAGCAGTTCTTC. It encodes CASTAYNEQFF.

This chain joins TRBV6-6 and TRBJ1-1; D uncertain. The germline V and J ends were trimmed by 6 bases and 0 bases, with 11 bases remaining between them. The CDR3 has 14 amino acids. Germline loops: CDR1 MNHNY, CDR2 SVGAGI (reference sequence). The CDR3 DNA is TGTGCCAGCAGCGAAGAATGGATGAACACTGAAGCTTTCTTT. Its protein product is CASSEEWMNTEAFF.

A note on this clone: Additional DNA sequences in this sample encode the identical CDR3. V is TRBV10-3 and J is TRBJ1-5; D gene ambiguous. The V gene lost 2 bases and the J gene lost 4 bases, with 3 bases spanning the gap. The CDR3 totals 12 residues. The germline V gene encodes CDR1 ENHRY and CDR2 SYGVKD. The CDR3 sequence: CAISEGNQPQHF. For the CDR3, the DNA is TGTGCCATCAGTGAGGGTAATCAGCCCCAGCATTTT.

The DNA of the CDR3 is TGTGCCAGTAGCCCTACCCGGGACAGGCAATACGAGCAGTACTTC. This encodes CASSPTRDRQYEQYF. This chain connects TRBV19 to TRBJ2-7; TRBD1 matches at 8 bases. In germline, CDR1 is LNHDA, CDR2 SQIVND (reference sequence). The CDR3 contains 15 residues. V shed 6 bases, J shed 4 bases, and the junction held 11 bases outside the gene matches.

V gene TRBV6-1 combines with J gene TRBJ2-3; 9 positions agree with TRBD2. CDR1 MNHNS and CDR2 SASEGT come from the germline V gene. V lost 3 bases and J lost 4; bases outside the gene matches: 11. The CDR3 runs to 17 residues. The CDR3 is CASSEGLAKFPADTQYF. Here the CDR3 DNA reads TGTGCCAGCAGTGAGGGACTAGCAAAATTTCCTGCAGATACGCAGTATTTT.

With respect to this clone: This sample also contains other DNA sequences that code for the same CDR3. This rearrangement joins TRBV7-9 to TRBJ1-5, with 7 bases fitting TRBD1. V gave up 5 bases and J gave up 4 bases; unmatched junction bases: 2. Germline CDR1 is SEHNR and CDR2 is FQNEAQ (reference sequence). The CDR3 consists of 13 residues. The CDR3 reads CASSRDSNQPQHF. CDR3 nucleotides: TGTGCCAGCAGCCGGGACAGTAATCAGCCCCAGCATTTT. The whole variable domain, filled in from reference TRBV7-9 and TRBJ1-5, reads DTGVSQNPRHKITKRGQNVTFRCDPISEHNRLYWYRQTLGQGPEFLTYFQNEAQLEKSRLLSDRFSAERPKGSFSTLEIQRTEQGDSAMYLCASSRDSNQPQHFGDGTRLSIL.

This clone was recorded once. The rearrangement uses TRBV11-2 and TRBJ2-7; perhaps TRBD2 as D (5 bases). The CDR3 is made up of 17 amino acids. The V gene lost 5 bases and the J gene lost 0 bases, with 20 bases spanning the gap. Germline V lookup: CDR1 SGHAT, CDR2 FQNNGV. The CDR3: CASSHTSSSYSSYEQYF. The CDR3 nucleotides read TGTGCCAGCAGCCACACTAGTTCCTCATATAGCTCCTACGAGCAGTACTTC.

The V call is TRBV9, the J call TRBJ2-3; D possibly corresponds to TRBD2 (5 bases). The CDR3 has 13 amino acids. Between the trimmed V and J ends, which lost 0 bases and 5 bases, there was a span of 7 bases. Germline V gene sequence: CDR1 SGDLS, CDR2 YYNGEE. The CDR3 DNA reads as TGTGCCAGCAGCGTAGGACTAAAAGATACGCAGTATTTT. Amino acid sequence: CASSVGLKDTQYF.

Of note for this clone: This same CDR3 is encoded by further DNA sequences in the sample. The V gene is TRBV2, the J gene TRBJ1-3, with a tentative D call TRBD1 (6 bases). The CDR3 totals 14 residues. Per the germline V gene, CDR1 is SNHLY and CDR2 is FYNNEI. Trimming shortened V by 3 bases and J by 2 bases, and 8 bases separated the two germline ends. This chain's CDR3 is CASSERTAGNTIYF. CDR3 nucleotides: TGTGCCAGCAGTGAGAGGACAGCTGGAAACACCATATATTTT.

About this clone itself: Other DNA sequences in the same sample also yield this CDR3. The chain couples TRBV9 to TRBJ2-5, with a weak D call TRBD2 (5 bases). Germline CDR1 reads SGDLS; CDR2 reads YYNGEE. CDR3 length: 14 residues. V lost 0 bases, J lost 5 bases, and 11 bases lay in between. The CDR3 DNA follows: TGTGCCAGCAGCGTAGGTGGGTCGGGGGAGACCCAGTACTTC. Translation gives CASSVGGSGETQYF.

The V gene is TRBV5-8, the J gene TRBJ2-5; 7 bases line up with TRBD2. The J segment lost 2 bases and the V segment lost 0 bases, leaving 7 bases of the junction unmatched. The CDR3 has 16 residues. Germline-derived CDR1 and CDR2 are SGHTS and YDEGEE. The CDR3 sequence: CASSLGSSGVQETQYF. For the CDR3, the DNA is TGTGCCAGCAGCTTGGGCTCTAGCGGTGTTCAAGAGACCCAGTACTTC.

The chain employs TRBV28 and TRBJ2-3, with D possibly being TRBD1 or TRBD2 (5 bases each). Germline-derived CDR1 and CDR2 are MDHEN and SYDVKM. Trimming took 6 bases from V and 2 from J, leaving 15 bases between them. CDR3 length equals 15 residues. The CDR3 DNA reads TGTGCCAGCAGCCGAAGTGGGGGTAACACAGATACGCAGTATTTT. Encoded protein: CASSRSGGNTDTQYF.

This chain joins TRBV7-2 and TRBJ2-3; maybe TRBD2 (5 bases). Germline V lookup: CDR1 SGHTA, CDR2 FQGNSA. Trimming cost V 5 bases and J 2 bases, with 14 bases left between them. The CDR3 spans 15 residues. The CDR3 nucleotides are TGTGCCAGCAGCAAAGCGGTGGCCCCCACAGATACGCAGTATTTT. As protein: CASSKAVAPTDTQYF.

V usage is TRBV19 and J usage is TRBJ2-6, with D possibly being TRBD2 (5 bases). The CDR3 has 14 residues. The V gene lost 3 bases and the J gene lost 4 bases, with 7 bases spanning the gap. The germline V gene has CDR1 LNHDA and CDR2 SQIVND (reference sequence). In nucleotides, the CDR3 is TGTGCCAGTAGTATGATAGCGGGGGCCAACGTCCTGACTTTC. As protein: CASSMIAGANVLTF.

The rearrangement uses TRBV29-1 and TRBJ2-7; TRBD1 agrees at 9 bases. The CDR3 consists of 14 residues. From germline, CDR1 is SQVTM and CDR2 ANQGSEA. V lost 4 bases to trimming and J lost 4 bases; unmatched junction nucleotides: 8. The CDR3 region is CSVVGGTGSYEQYF. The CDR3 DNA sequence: TGCAGCGTTGTAGGGGGGACAGGGAGTTACGAGCAGTACTTC.

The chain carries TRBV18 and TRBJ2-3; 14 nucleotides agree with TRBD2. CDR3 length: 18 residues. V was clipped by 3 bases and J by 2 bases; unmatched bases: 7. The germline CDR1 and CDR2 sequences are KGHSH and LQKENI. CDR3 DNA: TGTGCCAGCTCACCCAAAGGGACTAGCGGGAGTTCCACAGATACGCAGTATTTT. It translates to CASSPKGTSGSSTDTQYF. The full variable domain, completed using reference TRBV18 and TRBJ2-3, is NAGVMQNPRHLVRRRGQEARLRCSPMKGHSHVYWYRQLPEEGLKFMVYLQKENIIDESGMPKERFSAEFPKEGPSILRIQQVVRGDSAAYFCASSPKGTSGSSTDTQYFGPGTRLTVL.

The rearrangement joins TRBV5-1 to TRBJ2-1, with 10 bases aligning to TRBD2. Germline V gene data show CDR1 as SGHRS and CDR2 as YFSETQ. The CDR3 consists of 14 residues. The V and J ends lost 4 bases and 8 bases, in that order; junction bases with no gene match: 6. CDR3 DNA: TGCGCCAGCAGCATAGCGGGAGGTTCGGATGAGCAGTTCTTC. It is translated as CASSIAGGSDEQFF.

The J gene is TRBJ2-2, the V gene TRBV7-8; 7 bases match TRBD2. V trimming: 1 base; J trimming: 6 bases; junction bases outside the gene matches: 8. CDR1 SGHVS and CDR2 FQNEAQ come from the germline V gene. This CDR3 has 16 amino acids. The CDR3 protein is CASSLVLEGGAGELFF. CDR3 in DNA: TGTGCCAGCAGCTTAGTTCTTGAGGGAGGGGCCGGGGAGCTGTTTTTT.

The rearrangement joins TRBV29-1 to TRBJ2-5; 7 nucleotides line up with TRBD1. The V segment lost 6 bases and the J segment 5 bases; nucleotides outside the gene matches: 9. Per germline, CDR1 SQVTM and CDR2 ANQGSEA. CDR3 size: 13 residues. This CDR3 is CSVKSGGAETQYF. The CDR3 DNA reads TGCAGCGTAAAATCAGGGGGTGCGGAGACCCAGTACTTC. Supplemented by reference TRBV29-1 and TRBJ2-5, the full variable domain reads SAVISQKPSRDICQRGTSLTIQCQVDSQVTMMFWYRQQPGQSLTLIATANQGSEATYESGFVIDKFPISRPNLTFSTLTVSNMSPEDSSIYLCSVKSGGAETQYFGPGTRLLVL.

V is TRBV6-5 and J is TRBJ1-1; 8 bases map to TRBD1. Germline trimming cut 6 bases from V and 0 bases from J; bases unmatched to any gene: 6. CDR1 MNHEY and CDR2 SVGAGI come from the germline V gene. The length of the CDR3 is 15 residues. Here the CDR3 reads CASSRQGIVNTEAFF. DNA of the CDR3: TGTGCCAGCAGCAGACAGGGGATAGTGAACACTGAAGCTTTCTTT.

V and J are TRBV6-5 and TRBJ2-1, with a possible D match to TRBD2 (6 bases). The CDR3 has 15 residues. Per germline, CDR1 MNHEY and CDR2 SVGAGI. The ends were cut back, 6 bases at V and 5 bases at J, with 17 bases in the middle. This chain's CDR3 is CASRASRRGDNEQFF. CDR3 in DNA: TGTGCCAGCAGAGCTTCTAGGAGGGGTGACAATGAGCAGTTCTTC.

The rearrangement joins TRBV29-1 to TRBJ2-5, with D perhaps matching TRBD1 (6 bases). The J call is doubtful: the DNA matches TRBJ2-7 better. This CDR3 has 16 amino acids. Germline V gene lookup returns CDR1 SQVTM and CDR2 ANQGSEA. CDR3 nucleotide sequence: TGCAGCGTTGGGGATGGGGGCTACAGGGTTGGAAACGAGCAGTACTTC. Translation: CSVGDGGYRVGNEQYF.

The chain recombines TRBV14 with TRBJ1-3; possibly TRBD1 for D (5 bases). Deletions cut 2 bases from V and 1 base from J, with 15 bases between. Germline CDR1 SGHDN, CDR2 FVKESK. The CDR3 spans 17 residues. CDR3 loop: CASSQLAGTVSGNTIYF. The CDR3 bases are TGTGCCAGCAGCCAACTCGCAGGGACTGTATCTGGAAACACCATATATTTT.

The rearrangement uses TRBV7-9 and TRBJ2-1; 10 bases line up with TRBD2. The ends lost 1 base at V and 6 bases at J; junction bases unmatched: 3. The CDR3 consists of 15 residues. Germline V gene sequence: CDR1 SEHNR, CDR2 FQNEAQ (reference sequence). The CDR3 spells CASSLGSGGLNEQFF. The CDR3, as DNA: TGTGCCAGCAGCTTAGGTAGCGGGGGGCTCAATGAGCAGTTCTTC.

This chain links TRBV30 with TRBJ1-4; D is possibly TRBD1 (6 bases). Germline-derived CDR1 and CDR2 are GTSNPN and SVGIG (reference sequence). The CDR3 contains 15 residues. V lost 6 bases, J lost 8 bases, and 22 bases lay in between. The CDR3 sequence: CACRTQGKGGEKLFF. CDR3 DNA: TGTGCCTGTCGTACGCAGGGGAAAGGAGGGGAAAAACTGTTTTTT.